This TCR beta chain stems from a study of cytomegalovirus exposure and HLA in healthy donors. The PCR made use of 60 Vbeta and 13 Jbeta primers. Clones were sequenced by immunoSEQ multiplex PCR, and TCRdb holds only the in-frame ones, with some missing. The sample table sets out some 160,000 clones. CDR1 and CDR2 from the germline V gene are SGHNT and YYREEE (reference sequence). The CDR3 loop spans 16 amino acids. V was clipped by 4 bases and J by 2 bases; unmatched bases: 8. This sequence originates from a man aged 25-45 years in good health and CMV-seronegative. Input material: PBMCs. This chain connects TRBV5-4 to TRBJ2-3; 9 positions agree with TRBD2. The CDR3 loop reads CASSMGRTSDTDTQYF. The CDR3 region has the DNA TGTGCCAGCAGCATGGGCCGGACTAGCGACACAGATACGCAGTATTTT.